This T cell receptor (beta chain) originates from a study of T cells in Graves' hyperthyroidism and ophthalmopathy (dated by TCRdb to 2018 to 2020). At the level of the whole study: Peripheral blood was collected at initial diagnosis, before any treatment. TCR V-J signatures able to tell the groups apart were searched for in a discovery cohort of some 97 patients, of whom over 40 had Graves' ophthalmopathy and under 65 had stable Graves' hyperthyroidism. Prospective prediction of ophthalmopathy was tested in an independent validation cohort consisting of 18 hyperthyroidism patients and around 16 patients who later progressed to ophthalmopathy. The approximately 95 discovery patients were divided at random into training and test sets in a 7:3 ratio. The study also compared thyroid tissue and blood T-cell repertoires from over 5 Graves' hyperthyroidism patients. After blood sampling, hyperthyroidism patients were treated with methimazole at a starting dose of 30 mg daily, and ophthalmopathy patients were treated with high-dose intravenous methylprednisolone. TCR Vbeta CDR3 sequencing of some 140 peripheral blood samples (43 ophthalmopathy, roughly 72 hyperthyroidism and some 17 progressor patients) is reported in the paper.

What the research found in general, with its limitations: No statistical method was used to set the sample size in advance, and investigators knew the group allocation. Most expanded thyroid clonotypes (frequency above 0.001) were also detected in blood, a finding suggesting that blood repertoires may reflect thyroid immune responses. In validation, the model predicted progression to ophthalmopathy with approximately 70% sensitivity and approximately 74% specificity, a median of 6.5 months before onset. A 13 V-J signature model separated ophthalmopathy from stable hyperthyroidism, with nearly 90% sensitivity and about 81% specificity in cross-validation and 80%/75% in testing.

Amplification of TCR beta CDR3 regions was carried out from RNA transcripts. A first-round RT-PCR of the TCR CDR3 used the HTBI primer set with the Qiagen OneStep RT-PCR kit. The libraries were constructed in a second round of multiplex PCR and then size-selected and purified. Sequencing of the libraries was done on an Illumina HiSeq2000 using paired-end 100 bp reads. On the authors' methods: SOAPnuke was used to process the raw data, with reads discarded if the reads contained adapters or uncalled bases, had a mean Phred below 15, or lacked an exact constant-primer or identifier match. COPE v1.2.5 was used to merge the high-quality paired reads, and each unique nucleotide sequence was defined as a clonotype. MiTCR v1.1 was used to align clonotypes to the IMGT TRBV, TRBD and TRBJ reference segments. Only V-J combinations with frequency above 0.0001, covering about 99% of repertoires, were analysed. The TCS score was defined as F50 (clonal expansion) divided by E x V (chaos), with BLOSUM62-based TCRdist calculated between CDR3 peptides within each V-J. Welch's t-statistics and random forest reduced 450 to 600 V-J features to 10 to 15, which were used in a naive Bayes classifier (R e1071). The Morisita-Horn index was used to measure how similar the thyroid and blood repertoires were. Using fastp at Q25 and MiXCR, TCRdb reprocessed the public reads and kept productive beta chains. Identical CDR3 proteins give one entry, which carries the most common genes and DNA. These V and J calls derive from TCRdb rather than the authors' analysis. The table for this sample lists about 760,000 distinct CDR3 sequences; just over 35% of them were counted only once. The top ten constitute 30% to 40% of the sample.

A patient counted as having stable Graves' hyperthyroidism if no progression to ophthalmopathy occurred over 18 months of follow-up. The hyperthyroidism patients were between 18 and 65 years old and newly diagnosed, with a disease duration of less than 2 months. Patients with uncontrolled infections, other autoimmune diseases, pregnancy or lactation were excluded. Diagnoses relied on clinical symptoms, serum thyroxine and TRAb, thyroid ultrasound and orbital computed tomography. PBMCs were isolated from around 10 ml of fresh peripheral blood by Ficoll-Paque density gradient centrifugation. Total RNA was extracted using Trizol reagent, and RNA quality was assessed on an Agilent 2100 Bioanalyzer. Worth noting for this clonotype: The target of this receptor is not known. It may be a read error: a sequence one base away is much more abundant.

CDR1 and CDR2 were assigned from the germline V gene as SGDLS and YYNGEE. At the junction V is shortened by 3 bases and J by 4 bases; bases outside the gene matches: 11. Its CDR3 holds 16 amino acids, cysteine through phenylalanine. Of the read, only the CDR3 DNA is kept; its 48 bases are in frame from base 1. Specimen: blood. The clonotype originates from a woman in her thirties or forties with Graves' hyperthyroidism. The chain is encoded by TRBV9 joined to TRBJ2-7; TRBD1 lines up with 9 middle nucleotides. The CDR3 reads CASSARDRVSGYEQYF. Read as DNA, the sequence is TGTGCCAGCAGCGCAAGGGACAGGGTCTCTGGGTACGAGCAGTACTTC.